The present entry profiles one T cell receptor beta chain with its context. Researchers sorted participants into cohorts using their self-reported clinical history. A COVID-19 case was met by exposed participants within 2 weeks before study entry. The data stem from a study of blood T cell repertoires in COVID-19. The authors' processing: It was from reference gene primer amplification that nucleated cell counts were estimated. Clones were read by immunoSEQ multiplex PCR, and TCRdb kept only the in-frame ones, dropping some. From that table come the V and J calls and clone size; the DNA was used to work out D and trimming. This table holds about 210,000 clones, over 80% found once. The CDR3 is made up of 17 amino acids. V was clipped by 1 base and J by 4 bases; unmatched bases: 7. CDR1 SEHNR and CDR2 FQNEAQ come from the germline V gene (reference sequence).

This TCR derives from a woman in her twenties or thirties who had been exposed to COVID-19. Material: PBMCs or T cells enriched from blood (not recorded which). The chain carries TRBV7-9 and TRBJ2-2; 9 bases are shared with TRBD1. The CDR3 loop reads CASSLVFGQGFTGELFF. The CDR3 nucleotides are TGTGCCAGCAGCTTAGTGTTCGGACAGGGGTTCACCGGGGAGCTGTTTTTT.